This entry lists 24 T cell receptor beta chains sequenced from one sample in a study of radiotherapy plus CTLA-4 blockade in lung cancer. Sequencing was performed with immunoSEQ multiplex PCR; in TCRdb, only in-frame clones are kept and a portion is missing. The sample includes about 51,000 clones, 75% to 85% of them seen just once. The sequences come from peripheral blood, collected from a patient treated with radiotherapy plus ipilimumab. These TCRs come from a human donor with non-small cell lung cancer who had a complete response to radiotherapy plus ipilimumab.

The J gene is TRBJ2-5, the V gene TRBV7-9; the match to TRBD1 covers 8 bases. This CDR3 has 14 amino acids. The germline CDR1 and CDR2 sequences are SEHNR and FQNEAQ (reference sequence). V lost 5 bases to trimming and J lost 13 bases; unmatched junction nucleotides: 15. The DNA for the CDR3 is TGTGCCAGCAGCATTGGACAGGGAACGATTTTTTTGTACTTC. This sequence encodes CASSIGQGTIFLYF.

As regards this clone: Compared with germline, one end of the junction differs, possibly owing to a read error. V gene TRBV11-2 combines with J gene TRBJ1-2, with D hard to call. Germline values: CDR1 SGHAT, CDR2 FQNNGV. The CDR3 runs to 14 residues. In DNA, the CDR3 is TGTGCCAGCAGTTTAGTTCCCGAGAACTATGGCTACACCTTC. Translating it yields CASSLVPENYGYTF.

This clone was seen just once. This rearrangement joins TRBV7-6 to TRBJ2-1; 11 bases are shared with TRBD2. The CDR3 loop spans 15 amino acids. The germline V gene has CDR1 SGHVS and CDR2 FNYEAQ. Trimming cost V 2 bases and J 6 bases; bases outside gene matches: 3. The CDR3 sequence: CASSLTGLAGNEQFF. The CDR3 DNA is TGTGCCAGCAGCTTAACAGGACTAGCGGGCAATGAGCAGTTCTTC.

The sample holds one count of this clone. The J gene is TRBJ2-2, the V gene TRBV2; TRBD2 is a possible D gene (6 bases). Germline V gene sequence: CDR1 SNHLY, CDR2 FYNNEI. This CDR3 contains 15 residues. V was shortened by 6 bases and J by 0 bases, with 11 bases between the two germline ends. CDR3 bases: TGTGCCAGCAGGGCGGGACGGCCGAACACCGGGGAGCTGTTTTTT. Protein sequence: CASRAGRPNTGELFF.

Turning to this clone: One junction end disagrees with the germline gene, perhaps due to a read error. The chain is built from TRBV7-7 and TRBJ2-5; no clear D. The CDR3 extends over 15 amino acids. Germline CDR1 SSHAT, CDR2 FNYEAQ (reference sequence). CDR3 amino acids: CASSRTISGQETQYF. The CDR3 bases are TGTGCTAGCAGCCGCACCATTTCGGGCCAAGAGACCCAGTACTTC.

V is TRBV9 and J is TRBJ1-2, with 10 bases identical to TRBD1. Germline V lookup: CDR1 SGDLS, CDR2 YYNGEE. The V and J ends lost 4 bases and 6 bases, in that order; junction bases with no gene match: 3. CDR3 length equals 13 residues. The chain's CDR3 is CASSPGTGDGYTF. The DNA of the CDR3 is TGTGCCAGCAGCCCCGGGACAGGGGATGGCTACACCTTC.

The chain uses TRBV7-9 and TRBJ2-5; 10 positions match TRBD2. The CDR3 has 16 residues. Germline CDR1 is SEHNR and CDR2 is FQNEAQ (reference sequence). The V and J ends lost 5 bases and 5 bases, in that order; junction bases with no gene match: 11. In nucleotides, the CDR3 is TGTGCCAGCAGCCTCCCTAGGACTAGCGGTGGGGAGACCCAGTACTTC. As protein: CASSLPRTSGGETQYF. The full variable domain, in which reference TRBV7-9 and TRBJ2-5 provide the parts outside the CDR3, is DTGVSQNPRHKITKRGQNVTFRCDPISEHNRLYWYRQTLGQGPEFLTYFQNEAQLEKSRLLSDRFSAERPKGSFSTLEIQRTEQGDSAMYLCASSLPRTSGGETQYFGPGTRLLVL.

In nucleotides, the CDR3 is TGTGCCAGCAGCTTGCGGGAAAACACCATATATTTT. Translation: CASSLRENTIYF. The chain couples TRBV5-8 to TRBJ1-3; D not certain. This CDR3 spans 12 amino acids. Germline CDR1 and CDR2: SGHTS and YDEGEE. Trimming stripped 1 base from V and 6 bases from J, with 5 bases between.

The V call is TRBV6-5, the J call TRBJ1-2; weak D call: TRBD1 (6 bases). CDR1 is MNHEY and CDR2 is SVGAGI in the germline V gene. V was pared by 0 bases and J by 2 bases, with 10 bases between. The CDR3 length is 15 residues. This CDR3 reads CASSYSRQGNYGYTF. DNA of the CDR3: TGTGCCAGCAGTTACTCGAGGCAGGGGAACTATGGCTACACCTTC.

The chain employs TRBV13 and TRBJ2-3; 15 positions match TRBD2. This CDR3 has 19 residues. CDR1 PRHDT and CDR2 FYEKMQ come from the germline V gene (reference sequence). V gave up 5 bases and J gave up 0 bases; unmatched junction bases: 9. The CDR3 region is CASSRGLAGGHESTDTQYF. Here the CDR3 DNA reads TGTGCCAGCAGCCGGGGACTAGCGGGAGGCCACGAGAGCACAGATACGCAGTATTTT.

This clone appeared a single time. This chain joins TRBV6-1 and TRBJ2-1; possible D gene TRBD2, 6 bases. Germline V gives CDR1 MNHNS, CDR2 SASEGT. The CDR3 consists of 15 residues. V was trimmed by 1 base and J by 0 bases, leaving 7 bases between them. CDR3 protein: CASSEDGSSYNEQFF. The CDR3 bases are TGTGCCAGCAGTGAAGACGGGAGCTCCTACAATGAGCAGTTCTTC.

CDR3 protein: CAWSVGQGNEQYF. CDR3 DNA sequence: TGTGCCTGGAGTGTGGGACAGGGAAACGAGCAGTACTTC. The chain carries TRBV30 and TRBJ2-7, with 9 bases that match TRBD1. With V trimmed by 0 bases and J by 5 bases, 2 bases remained unmatched. Germline values: CDR1 GTSNPN, CDR2 SVGIG (reference sequence). The CDR3 has 13 residues.

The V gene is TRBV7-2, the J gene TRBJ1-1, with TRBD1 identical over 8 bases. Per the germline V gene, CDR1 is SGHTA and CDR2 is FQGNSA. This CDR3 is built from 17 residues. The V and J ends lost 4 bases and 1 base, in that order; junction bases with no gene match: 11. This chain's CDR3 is CASSSPGQGDRNTEAFF. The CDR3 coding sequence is TGTGCCAGCAGCTCACCAGGACAGGGTGATCGGAACACTGAAGCTTTCTTT.

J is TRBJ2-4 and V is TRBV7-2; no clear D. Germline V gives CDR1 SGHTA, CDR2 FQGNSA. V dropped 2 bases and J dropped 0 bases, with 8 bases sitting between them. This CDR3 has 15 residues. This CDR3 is CASSLRQVAKNIQYF. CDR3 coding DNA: TGTGCCAGCAGCTTAAGGCAGGTAGCCAAAAACATTCAGTACTTC.

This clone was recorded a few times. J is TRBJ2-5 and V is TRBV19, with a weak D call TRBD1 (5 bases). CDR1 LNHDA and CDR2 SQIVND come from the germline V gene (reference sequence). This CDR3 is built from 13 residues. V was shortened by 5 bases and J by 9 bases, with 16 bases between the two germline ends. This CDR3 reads CASSPTGHKAQYF. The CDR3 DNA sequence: TGTGCCAGTAGTCCGACCGGACACAAGGCCCAGTACTTC.

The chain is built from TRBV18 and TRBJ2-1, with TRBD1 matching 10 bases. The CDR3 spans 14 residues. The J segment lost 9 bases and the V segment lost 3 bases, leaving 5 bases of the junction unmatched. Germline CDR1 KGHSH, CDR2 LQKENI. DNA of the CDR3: TGTGCCAGCTCACCTGGGACAGGGGCCCTTGAGCAGTTCTTC. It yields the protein CASSPGTGALEQFF.

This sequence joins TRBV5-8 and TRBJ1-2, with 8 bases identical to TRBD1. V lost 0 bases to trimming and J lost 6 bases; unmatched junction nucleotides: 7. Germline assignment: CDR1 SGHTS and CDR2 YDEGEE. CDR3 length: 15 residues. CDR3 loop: CASSLVDREGNGYTF. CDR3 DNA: TGTGCCAGCAGCTTGGTGGACAGGGAGGGGAATGGCTACACCTTC.

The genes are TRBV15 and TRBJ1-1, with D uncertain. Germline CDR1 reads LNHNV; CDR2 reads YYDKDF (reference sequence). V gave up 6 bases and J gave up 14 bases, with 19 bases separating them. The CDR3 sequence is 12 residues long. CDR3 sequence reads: CATSSQPGSPFF. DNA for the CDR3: TGTGCCACCAGTTCCCAACCCGGGAGCCCATTCTTT.

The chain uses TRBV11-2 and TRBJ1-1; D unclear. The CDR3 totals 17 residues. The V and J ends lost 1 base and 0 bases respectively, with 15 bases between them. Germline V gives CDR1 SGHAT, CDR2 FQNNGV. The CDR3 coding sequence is TGTGCCAGCAGCTTAGGGAATCTGGGCAGGCTGAACACTGAAGCTTTCTTT. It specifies CASSLGNLGRLNTEAFF.

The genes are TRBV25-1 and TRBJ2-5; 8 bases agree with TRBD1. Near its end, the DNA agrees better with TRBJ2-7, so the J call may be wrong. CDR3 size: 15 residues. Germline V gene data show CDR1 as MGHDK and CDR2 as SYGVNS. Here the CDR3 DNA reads TGTGCCAGCAGTGACCCTGGACAGGGATCCTACGAGCAGTACTTC. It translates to CASSDPGQGSYEQYF.

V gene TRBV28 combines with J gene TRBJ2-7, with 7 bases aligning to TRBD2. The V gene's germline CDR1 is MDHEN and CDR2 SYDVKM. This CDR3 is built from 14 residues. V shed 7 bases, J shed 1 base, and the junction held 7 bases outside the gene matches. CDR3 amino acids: CASTSGTTSYEQYV. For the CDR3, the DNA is TGTGCCAGCACCTCAGGGACTACATCCTACGAGCAGTACGTC.

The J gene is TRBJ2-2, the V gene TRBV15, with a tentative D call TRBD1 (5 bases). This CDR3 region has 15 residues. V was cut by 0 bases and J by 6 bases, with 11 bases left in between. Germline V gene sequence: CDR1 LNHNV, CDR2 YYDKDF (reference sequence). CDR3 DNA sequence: TGTGCCACCAGCAGAGACAGGGCAATTTCCGGGGAGCTGTTTTTT. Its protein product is CATSRDRAISGELFF.

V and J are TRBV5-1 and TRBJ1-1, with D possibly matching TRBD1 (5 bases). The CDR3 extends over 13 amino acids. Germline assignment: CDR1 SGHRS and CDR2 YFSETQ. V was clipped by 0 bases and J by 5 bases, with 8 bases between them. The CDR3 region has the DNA TGCGCCAGCAGCTTGGACGGGGGTACTGAAGCTTTCTTT. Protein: CASSLDGGTEAFF. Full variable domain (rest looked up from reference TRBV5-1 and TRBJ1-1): KAGVTQTPRYLIKTRGQQVTLSCSPISGHRSVSWYQQTPGQGLQFLFEYFSETQRNKGNFPGRFSGRQFSNSRSEMNVSTLELGDSALYLCASSLDGGTEAFFGQGTRLTVV.

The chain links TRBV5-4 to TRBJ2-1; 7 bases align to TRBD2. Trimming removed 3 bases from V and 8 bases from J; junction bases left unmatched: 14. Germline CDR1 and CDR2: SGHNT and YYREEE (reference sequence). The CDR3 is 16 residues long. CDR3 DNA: TGTGCCAGCAGCTCCGGGGGGTCATTTAAAGGGGATGAGCAGTTCTTC. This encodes CASSSGGSFKGDEQFF.